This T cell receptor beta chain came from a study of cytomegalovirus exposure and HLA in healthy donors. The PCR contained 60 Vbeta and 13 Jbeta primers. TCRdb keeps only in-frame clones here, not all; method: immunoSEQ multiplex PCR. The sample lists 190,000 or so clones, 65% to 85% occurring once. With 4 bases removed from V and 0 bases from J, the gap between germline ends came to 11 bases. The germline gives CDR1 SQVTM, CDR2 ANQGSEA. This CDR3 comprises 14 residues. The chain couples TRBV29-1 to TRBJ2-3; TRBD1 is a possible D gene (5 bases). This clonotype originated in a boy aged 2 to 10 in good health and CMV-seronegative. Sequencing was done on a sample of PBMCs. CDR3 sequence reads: CSVGQKISTDTQYF. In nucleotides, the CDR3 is TGCAGCGTTGGACAGAAAATAAGCACAGATACGCAGTATTTT.